This T cell receptor (beta chain) was recorded in a study of cytotoxic CD8 clonotypes in ibrutinib-treated CLL. Points from the study as a whole: Clonality measured at baseline exceeded age-matched healthy donors, tracking circulating CD8+ T-cell counts.

Depth targeted 1 in 200,000 to 1 in 1 million T cells, averaging roughly 9.7x coverage per clonotype. Using immunoSEQ multiplex PCR, the repertoire was profiled, and TCRdb retains in-frame clones only, with some absent. Among some 40,000 clones listed, about two thirds were seen once. As regards this clone: Antigen specificity is unknown.

Germline loops: CDR1 MDHEN, CDR2 SYDVKM. The CDR3 contains 14 residues. The ends were cut back, 7 bases at V and 0 bases at J, with 12 bases in the middle. Material: PBMCs, obtained at disease progression, from a patient treated with ibrutinib. The V call is TRBV28, the J call TRBJ1-2, with D possibly matching TRBD1 (5 bases). The sequence was collected from a human donor with chronic lymphocytic leukemia. The chain's CDR3 is CASKGRGANYGYTF. CDR3 bases: TGTGCCAGCAAGGGGCGGGGAGCTAACTATGGCTACACCTTC.